The entry below gives a single TCR beta chain sequence along with its context. Antigen unknown. Per the germline V gene, CDR1 is SGHTA and CDR2 is FQGNSA. The CDR3 is 15 residues long. Trimming took 4 bases from V and 0 from J, leaving 11 bases between them. This sample was included in a study of shared clonotypes between healthy human individuals. Whole-study findings and limits: Incompleteness in sorted-subset sequencing, despite large depth, was shown by rarefaction.

Terminally differentiated effector memory CD45RA+ cells were excluded by CCR7 positive selection of CD45RO-negative cells. Measured with immunoSEQ multiplex PCR; TCRdb has only the in-frame clones, and not every one. Of some 2,000,000 clones detected, over 85% appear once; the ten largest clones hold about 1.1%. The source of this sequence is a man younger than 30 in good health. Sequencing was carried out using naive CD8+ T cells sorted from blood. The rearrangement uses TRBV7-2 and TRBJ2-3; D is perhaps TRBD2 (6 bases). The CDR3 DNA is TGTGCCAGCAGCTCGGGGGAACAGAGCACAGATACGCAGTATTTT. Translating gives CASSSGEQSTDTQYF.